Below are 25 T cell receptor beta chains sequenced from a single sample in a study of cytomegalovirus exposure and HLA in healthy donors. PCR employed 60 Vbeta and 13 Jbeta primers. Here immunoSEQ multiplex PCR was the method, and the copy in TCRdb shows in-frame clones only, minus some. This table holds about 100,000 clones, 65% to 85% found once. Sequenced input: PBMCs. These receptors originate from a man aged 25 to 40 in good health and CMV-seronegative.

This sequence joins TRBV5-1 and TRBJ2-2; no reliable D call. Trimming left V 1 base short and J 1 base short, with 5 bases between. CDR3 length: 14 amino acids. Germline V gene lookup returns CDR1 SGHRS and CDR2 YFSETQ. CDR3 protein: CASSLRGNTGELFF. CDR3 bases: TGCGCCAGCAGCTTGCGCGGGAACACCGGGGAGCTGTTTTTT.

CDR3 sequence: CASSPRGGGAADTQYF. The CDR3 DNA reads TGTGCCAGCAGCCCCCGGGGTGGGGGGGCGGCAGATACGCAGTATTTT. V usage is TRBV7-9 and J usage is TRBJ2-3; tentatively, D is TRBD2 (7 bases). Trimming took off 5 bases at V and 4 bases at J, with 19 bases between the two ends. Per germline, CDR1 SEHNR and CDR2 FQNEAQ (reference sequence). CDR3 length equals 16 residues.

CDR3 residues: CAWANSGTGNTEAFF. The CDR3 DNA sequence: TGTGCCTGGGCAAATTCCGGGACAGGGAACACTGAAGCTTTCTTT. This rearrangement joins TRBV30 to TRBJ1-1; 8 bases map to TRBD1. The CDR3 has 15 amino acids. V trimming: 5 bases; J trimming: 1 base; junction bases outside the gene matches: 9. The germline gives CDR1 GTSNPN, CDR2 SVGIG (reference sequence).

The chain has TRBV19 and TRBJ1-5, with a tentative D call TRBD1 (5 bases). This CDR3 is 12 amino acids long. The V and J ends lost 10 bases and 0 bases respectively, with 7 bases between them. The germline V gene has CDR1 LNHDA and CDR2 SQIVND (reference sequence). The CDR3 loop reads CATGFSNQPQHF. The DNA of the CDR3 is TGTGCCACAGGGTTTAGCAATCAGCCCCAGCATTTT.

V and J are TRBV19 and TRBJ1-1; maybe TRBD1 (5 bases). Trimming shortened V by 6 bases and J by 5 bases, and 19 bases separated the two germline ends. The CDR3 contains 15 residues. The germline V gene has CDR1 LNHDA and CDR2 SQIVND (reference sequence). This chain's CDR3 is CASSNPRGVGTEAFF. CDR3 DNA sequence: TGTGCCAGTAGCAACCCGCGGGGGGTCGGGACTGAAGCTTTCTTT.

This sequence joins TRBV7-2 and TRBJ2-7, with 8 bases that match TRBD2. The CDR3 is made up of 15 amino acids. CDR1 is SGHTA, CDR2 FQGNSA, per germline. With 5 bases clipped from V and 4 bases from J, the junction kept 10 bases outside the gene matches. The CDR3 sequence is CASSPGRGRTYEQYF. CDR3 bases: TGTGCCAGCAGCCCAGGGCGCGGGAGGACTTACGAGCAGTACTTC.

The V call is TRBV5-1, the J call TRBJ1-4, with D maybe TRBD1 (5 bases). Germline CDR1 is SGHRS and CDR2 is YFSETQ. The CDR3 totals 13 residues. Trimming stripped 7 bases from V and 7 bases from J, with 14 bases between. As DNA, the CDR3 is TGCGCCAGCCGACAGAGCCCTGGTGAAAAACTGTTTTTT. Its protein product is CASRQSPGEKLFF.

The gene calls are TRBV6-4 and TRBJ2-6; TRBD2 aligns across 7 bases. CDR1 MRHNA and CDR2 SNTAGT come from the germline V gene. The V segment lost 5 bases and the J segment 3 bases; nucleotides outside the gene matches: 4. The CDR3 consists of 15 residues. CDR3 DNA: TGTGCCAGCAGTCGGACTAGTAGTGGGGCCAACGTCCTGACTTTC. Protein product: CASSRTSSGANVLTF.

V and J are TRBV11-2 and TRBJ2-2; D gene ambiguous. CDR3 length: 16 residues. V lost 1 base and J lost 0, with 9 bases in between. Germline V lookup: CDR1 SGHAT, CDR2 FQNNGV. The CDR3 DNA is TGTGCCAGCAGCTTAGTAGGAGCCGCGAACACCGGGGAGCTGTTTTTT. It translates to CASSLVGAANTGELFF.

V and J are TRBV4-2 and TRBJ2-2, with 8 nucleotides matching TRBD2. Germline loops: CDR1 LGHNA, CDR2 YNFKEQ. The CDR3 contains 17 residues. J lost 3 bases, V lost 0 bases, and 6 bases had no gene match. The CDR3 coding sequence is TGTGCCAGCAGCCAAGATGTCGGGACTAGATACACCGGGGAGCTGTTTTTT. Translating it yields CASSQDVGTRYTGELFF.

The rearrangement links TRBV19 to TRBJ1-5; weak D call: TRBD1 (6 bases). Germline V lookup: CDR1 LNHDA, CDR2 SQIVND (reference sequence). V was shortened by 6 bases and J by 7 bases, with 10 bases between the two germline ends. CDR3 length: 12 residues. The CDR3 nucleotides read TGTGCCAGTAGGAACAGGGACCAGCCCCAGCATTTT. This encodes CASRNRDQPQHF. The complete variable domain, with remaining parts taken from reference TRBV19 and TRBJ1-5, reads DGGITQSPKYLFRKEGQNVTLSCEQNLNHDAMYWYRQDPGQGLRLIYYSQIVNDFQKGDIAEGYSVSREKKESFPLTVTSAQKNPTAFYLCASRNRDQPQHFGDGTRLSIL.

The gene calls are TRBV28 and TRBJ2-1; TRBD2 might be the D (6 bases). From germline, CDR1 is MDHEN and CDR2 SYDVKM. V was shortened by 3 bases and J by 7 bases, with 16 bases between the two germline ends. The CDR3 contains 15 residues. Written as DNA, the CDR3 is TGTGCCAGCAGTTTTCTCGGCGGGATAAAGAATGAGCAGTTCTTC. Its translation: CASSFLGGIKNEQFF.

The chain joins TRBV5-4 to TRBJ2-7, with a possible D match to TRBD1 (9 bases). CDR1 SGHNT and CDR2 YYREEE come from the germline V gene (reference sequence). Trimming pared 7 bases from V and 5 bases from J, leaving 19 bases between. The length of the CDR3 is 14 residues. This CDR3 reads CASSGGTGYDEQYF. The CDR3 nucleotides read TGTGCCAGCTCGGGGGGGACAGGGTACGACGAGCAGTACTTC.

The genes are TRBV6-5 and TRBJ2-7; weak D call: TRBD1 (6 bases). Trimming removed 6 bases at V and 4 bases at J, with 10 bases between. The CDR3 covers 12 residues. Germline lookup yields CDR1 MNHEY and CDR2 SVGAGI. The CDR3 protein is CASSQTGYEQYF. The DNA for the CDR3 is TGTGCCAGCAGCCAAACAGGGTACGAGCAGTACTTC.

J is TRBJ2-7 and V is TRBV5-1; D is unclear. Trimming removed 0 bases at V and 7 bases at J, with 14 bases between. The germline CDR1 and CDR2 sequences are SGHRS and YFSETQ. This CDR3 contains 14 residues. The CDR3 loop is CASSLGTVYVEQYF. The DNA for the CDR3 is TGCGCCAGCAGCTTGGGCACAGTCTACGTGGAGCAGTACTTC.

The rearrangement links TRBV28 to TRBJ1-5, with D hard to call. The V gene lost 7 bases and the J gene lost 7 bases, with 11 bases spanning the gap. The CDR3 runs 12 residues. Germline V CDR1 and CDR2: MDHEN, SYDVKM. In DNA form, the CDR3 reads TGTGCCAGCATGGATGGAGGACAGCCCCAGCATTTT. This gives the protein CASMDGGQPQHF.

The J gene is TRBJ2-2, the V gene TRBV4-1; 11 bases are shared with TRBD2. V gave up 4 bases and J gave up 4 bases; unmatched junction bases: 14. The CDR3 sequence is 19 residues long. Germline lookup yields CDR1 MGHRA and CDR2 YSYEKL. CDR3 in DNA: TGCGCCAGCAGCCCCCGGGGACTAGCGGAAATAGGAGGCACCGGGGAGCTGTTTTTT. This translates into CASSPRGLAEIGGTGELFF.

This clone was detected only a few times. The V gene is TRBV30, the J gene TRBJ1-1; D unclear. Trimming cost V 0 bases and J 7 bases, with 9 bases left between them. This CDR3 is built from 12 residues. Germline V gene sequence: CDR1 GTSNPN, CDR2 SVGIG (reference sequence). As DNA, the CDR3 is TGTGCCTGGAGTGTACTCTTCGGTGAAGCTTTCTTT. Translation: CAWSVLFGEAFF. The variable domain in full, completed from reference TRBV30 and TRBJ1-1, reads SQTIHQWPATLVQPVGSPLSLECTVEGTSNPNLYWYRQAAGRGLQLLFYSVGIGQISSEVPQNLSASRPQDRQFILSSKKLLLSDSGFYLCAWSVLFGEAFFGQGTRLTVV.

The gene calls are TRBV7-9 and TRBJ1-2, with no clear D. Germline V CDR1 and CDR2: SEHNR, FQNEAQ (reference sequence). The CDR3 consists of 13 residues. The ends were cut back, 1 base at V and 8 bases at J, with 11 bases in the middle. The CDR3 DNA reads TGTGCCAGCAGCTTAGACGGGTTATACGGCTACACCTTC. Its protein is CASSLDGLYGYTF.

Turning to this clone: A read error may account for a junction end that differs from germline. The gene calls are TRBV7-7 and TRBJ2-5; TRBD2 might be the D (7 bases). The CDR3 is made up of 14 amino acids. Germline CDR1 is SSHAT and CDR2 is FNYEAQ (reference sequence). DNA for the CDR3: TGTGCTAGCAGCTCCACGGGGGGCCTGGAGACCCAGTACTTC. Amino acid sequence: CASSSTGGLETQYF. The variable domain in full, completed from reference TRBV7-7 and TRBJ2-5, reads GAGVSQSPRYKVTKRGQDVTLRCDPISSHATLYWYQQALGQGPEFLTYFNYEAQPDKSGLPSDRFSAERPEGSISTLTIQRTEQRDSAMYRCASSSTGGLETQYFGPGTRLLVL.

The CDR3 reads CASSLAGLAENIQYF. The CDR3 DNA follows: TGTGCCAGCAGCTTAGCGGGACTAGCGGAAAACATTCAGTACTTC. The chain couples TRBV13 to TRBJ2-4; 11 positions agree with TRBD2. The CDR3 runs 15 residues. Losses at the gene ends were 1 base for V and 5 bases for J; bases not matched to a gene: 1. The germline gives CDR1 PRHDT, CDR2 FYEKMQ (reference sequence). The variable domain in full, completed from reference TRBV13 and TRBJ2-4, reads AAGVIQSPRHLIKEKRETATLKCYPIPRHDTVYWYQQGPGQDPQFLISFYEKMQSDKGSIPDRFSAQQFSDYHSELNMSSLELGDSALYFCASSLAGLAENIQYFGAGTRLSVL.

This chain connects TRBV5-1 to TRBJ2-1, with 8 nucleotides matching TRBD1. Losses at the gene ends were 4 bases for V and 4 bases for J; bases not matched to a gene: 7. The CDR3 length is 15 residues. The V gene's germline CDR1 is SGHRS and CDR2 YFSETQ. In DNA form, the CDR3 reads TGCGCCAGCAGCAAGACAGGGGAGATTTACAATGAGCAGTTCTTC. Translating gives CASSKTGEIYNEQFF.

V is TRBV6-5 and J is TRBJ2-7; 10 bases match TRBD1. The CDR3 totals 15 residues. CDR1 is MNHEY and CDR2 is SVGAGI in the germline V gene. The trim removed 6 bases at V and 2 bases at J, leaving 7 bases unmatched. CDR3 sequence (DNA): TGTGCCAGCAGCCGGGACAGGGGAAGCGCCTACGAGCAGTACTTC. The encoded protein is CASSRDRGSAYEQYF.

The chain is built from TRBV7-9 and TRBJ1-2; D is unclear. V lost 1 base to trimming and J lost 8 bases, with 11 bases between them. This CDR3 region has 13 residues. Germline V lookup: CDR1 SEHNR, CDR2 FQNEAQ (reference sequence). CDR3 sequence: CASSLGREGGYTF. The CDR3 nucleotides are TGTGCCAGCAGCTTAGGAAGGGAGGGAGGCTACACCTTC.

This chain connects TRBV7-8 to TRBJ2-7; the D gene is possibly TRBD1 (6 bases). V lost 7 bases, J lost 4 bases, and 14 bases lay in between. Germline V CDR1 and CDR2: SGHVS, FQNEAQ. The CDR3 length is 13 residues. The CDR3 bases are TGTGCCAGCACTCAGACAGGTCGATACGAGCAGTACTTC. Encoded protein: CASTQTGRYEQYF.